These 30 T cell receptor beta chains were all obtained from the same sample, sequenced in a study of T cell clonality in common variable immunodeficiency. The repertoire was sequenced with immunoSEQ multiplex PCR; TCRdb's copy has only in-frame clones and lacks some. Observed in the sample are around 29,000 clones, none of them singletons. The source material was peripheral blood mononuclear cells. These receptors came from a person between 18 and 69 years old in good health.

This clone occurred many times. The CDR3 region is CSVAGTPTASTGELFF. The CDR3 bases that were read are TGCAGCGTGGCCGGGACACCCACCGCGAGCACCGGGGAG. This chain joins TRBV29-1 and TRBJ2-2, with D possibly matching TRBD1 (6 bases). Sequencing ends 3 residues short of the CDR3 end; the germline J gene provides the rest. The CDR3 runs to 16 residues. Trimming took 6 bases from V and 4 from J, leaving 21 bases between them. CDR1 and CDR2 from the germline V gene are SQVTM and ANQGSEA.

This clone showed up many times. The read falls 3 residues short of the CDR3 end, and the missing part is taken from the germline J gene. The chain links TRBV6-2 or TRBV6-3 to TRBJ2-7; D possibly corresponds to TRBD2 (6 bases). Germline CDR1 reads MNHEY; CDR2 reads SVGEGT. This CDR3 comprises 14 residues. The V gene lost 2 bases and the J gene lost 3 bases, with 11 bases spanning the gap. CDR3 DNA (partial): TGTGCCAGCAGTTACGAACGGGGAGGCTACGAG. Its translation: CASSYERGGYE. The whole CDR3 reads CASSYERGGYEQYF.

This clone was counted at least ten times. The read gets to within 3 residues of the CDR3 end, and the germline J gene fills in the rest. The chain uses TRBV5-1 and TRBJ1-5; D is ambiguous. The CDR3 contains 15 residues. The V end was cut by 4 bases, the J end by 0 bases, with 11 bases between. The germline gives CDR1 SGHRS, CDR2 YFSETQ. CDR3 sequence: CASSQEGYSNQPQHF. The sequenced CDR3 bases are TGCGCCAGCAGCCAGGAGGGTTATAGCAATCAGCCC.

This clone was observed a few times. The sequence runs out 3 residues before the end of the CDR3; the remainder is reconstructed from the germline J gene. V and J are TRBV11-2 and TRBJ1-1; D gene uncertain. V lost 0 bases to trimming and J lost 6 bases, with 14 bases between them. CDR1 and CDR2 (germline): SGHAT, FQNNGV. The CDR3 extends over 15 amino acids. Here the CDR3 reads CASSLERLVISEAFF. The part of the CDR3 DNA that was read is TGTGCCAGCAGCTTAGAAAGACTAGTCATATCTGAA.

On this clone itself: The read finishes 3 residues shy of the CDR3 end, and the germline J gene is used to complete it. The chain combines TRBV6-4 with TRBJ1-2; D is undetermined. The CDR3 loop spans 16 amino acids. Germline V CDR1 and CDR2: MRHNA, SNTAGT. V lost 0 bases, J lost 0 bases, and 11 bases lay in between. The CDR3 bases that were read are TGTGCCAGCAGTGACTCGGCGGAGGCCCCTAACTATGGC. Translating it yields CASSDSAEAPNYG. The entire CDR3 is CASSDSAEAPNYGYTF.

This clone was seen a few times. Read sequence stops 3 residues before the CDR3 end, and the germline J gene provides the missing end. The chain carries TRBV11-3 and TRBJ2-5; tentatively, D is TRBD1 (5 bases). CDR1 is SGHNT, CDR2 YENEEA, per germline. CDR3 length: 15 amino acids. The CDR3 is CASRSPQADKETQYF. Incomplete CDR3 DNA: TGTGCAAGTCGCTCCCCACAGGCAGATAAAGAGACC.

This clone has ten or more counts. The CDR3 end falls 3 residues outside the read, so it is completed with the germline J gene. The chain is built from TRBV13 and TRBJ2-7, with D perhaps assigned TRBD1 or TRBD2 (5 bases each). Germline-derived CDR1 and CDR2 are PRHDT and FYEKMQ (reference sequence). The CDR3 has 13 residues. V was trimmed by 4 bases and J by 4 bases, leaving 11 bases between them. The sequenced CDR3 bases are TGTGCCAGCAGCTCAAGAGGGGAATACGAG. As protein: CASSSRGEYE. In full, the CDR3 is CASSSRGEYEQYF.

This clone showed up just a few times. The read ends 3 residues shy of where the CDR3 ends; the end is completed using the germline J gene. The chain joins TRBV2 to TRBJ2-3; D is possibly TRBD2 (6 bases). This CDR3 is built from 16 residues. The V gene lost 5 bases and the J gene lost 0 bases, with 15 bases spanning the gap. Germline lookup yields CDR1 SNHLY and CDR2 FYNNEI. The CDR3 bases that were read are TGTGCCAGCAGTCTAGTCCGCGGGACTAGCACAGATACG. Protein product: CASSLVRGTSTDT. The CDR3 as a whole reads CASSLVRGTSTDTQYF.

Many counts were recorded for this clone. The read stops 3 residues short of the end of the CDR3; the missing end is completed from the germline J gene. The chain is built from TRBV20-1 and TRBJ2-3; 7 bases match TRBD2. J was trimmed by 4 bases and V by 6 bases; bases with no gene match: 10. Germline CDR1 is DFQATT and CDR2 is SNEGSKA (reference sequence). The CDR3 is made up of 14 amino acids. The CDR3: CSAFLGGSADTQYF. Incomplete CDR3 DNA: TGCAGTGCCTTCTTGGGGGGGTCGGCAGATACG.

This clone was counted at least ten times. The CDR3 end falls 3 residues outside the read, so it is completed with the germline J gene. This chain links TRBV7-3 with TRBJ1-1, with TRBD1 as a possible D gene (5 bases). CDR1 and CDR2 from the germline V gene are SGHTA and FQGTGA. CDR3 length: 15 amino acids. The V end lost 4 bases, the J end lost 4 bases, and 16 bases lay between the germline ends. The CDR3 reads CASSYTGPPRTEAFF. CDR3 bases read: TGTGCCAGCAGCTACACAGGACCTCCCCGCACTGAA.

This clone was seen at least ten times. The read ends 3 residues shy of where the CDR3 ends; the end is completed using the germline J gene. V is TRBV7-3 and J is TRBJ2-3; TRBD1 matches at 9 bases. The CDR3 consists of 16 residues. Unmatched junction bases numbered 4, after V lost 3 bases and J lost 0 bases. Germline-derived CDR1 and CDR2 are SGHTA and FQGTGA. CDR3 in amino acids: CASSFYGTGSTDTQYF. The covered CDR3 bases are TGTGCCAGCAGCTTTTACGGGACAGGGAGCACAGATACG.

This clone was detected many times. The read comes to an end 3 residues before the CDR3 does, leaving the germline J gene to fill in the end. The chain recombines TRBV6-1 with TRBJ1-2; D not resolved. Trimming left V 2 bases short and J 5 bases short, with 21 bases between. Germline lookup yields CDR1 MNHNS and CDR2 SASEGT. The CDR3 is 17 amino acids. The covered CDR3 bases are TGTGCCAGCAGTGAAACTAGGAGCTTGGCCGCGACTTATGGC. Translation: CASSETRSLAATYG. In full, the CDR3 is CASSETRSLAATYGYTF.

This clone was counted many times. Coverage ceases 3 residues before the CDR3 finishes, and the germline J gene fills in the end. V is TRBV5-1 and J is TRBJ2-3, with 8 bases aligning to TRBD2. Looked up from germline, CDR1 is SGHRS and CDR2 is YFSETQ. J gave up 1 base and V 3 bases, and 1 base lay outside the gene matches. This CDR3 has 14 amino acids. The sequenced CDR3 bases are TGCGCCAGCAGCTATAGCGGGGGCACAGATACG. Translated: CASSYSGGTDT. The whole CDR3 region reads CASSYSGGTDTQYF.

Ten or more counts support this clone. The CDR3 end falls 3 residues outside the read, so it is completed with the germline J gene. This chain links TRBV18 with TRBJ2-7, with TRBD1 matching 10 bases. Trimming at V came to 4 bases and at J to 3 bases, leaving 6 bases not matched to a gene. The CDR3 length is 15 residues. In germline, CDR1 is KGHSH, CDR2 LQKENI. CDR3 DNA (partial): TGTGCCAGCTCACACGGGACAGGGGAGGTCTACGAG. This sequence encodes CASSHGTGEVYE. The whole CDR3 region reads CASSHGTGEVYEQYF.

This clone showed up just a few times. Coverage ceases 3 residues before the CDR3 finishes, and the germline J gene fills in the end. This chain joins TRBV5-6 and TRBJ2-7; tentatively, D is TRBD1 (6 bases). The germline gives CDR1 SGHDT, CDR2 YYEEEE. Trimming shortened V by 5 bases and J by 0 bases, and 12 bases separated the two germline ends. The CDR3 runs 14 residues. The CDR3 region is CASRPDSLSYEQYF. The DNA read from the CDR3 is TGTGCCAGCAGACCGGACAGCCTCTCCTACGAG.

Remarks on this clone: Sequencing ends 3 residues short of the CDR3 end; the germline J gene provides the rest. The chain carries TRBV18 and TRBJ1-4; no clear D. CDR3 length: 14 amino acids. Germline loops: CDR1 KGHSH, CDR2 LQKENI. V was shortened by 0 bases and J by 4 bases, with 6 bases between the two germline ends. CDR3 bases read: TGTGCCAGCTCACCACCCAACGGTAATGAAAAA. It specifies CASSPPNGNEK. The whole CDR3 reads CASSPPNGNEKLFF.

This clone was found a few times. The read falls 3 residues short of the CDR3 end, and the missing part is taken from the germline J gene. This chain connects TRBV7-9 to TRBJ1-5; no clear D gene. The CDR3 has 14 amino acids. CDR1 is SEHNR and CDR2 is FQNEAQ in the germline V gene (reference sequence). The V gene lost 3 bases and the J gene lost 3 bases, with 9 bases spanning the gap. The DNA read from the CDR3 is TGTGCCAGCAGCTTCCTAGGAGACAATCAGCCC. Its protein is CASSFLGDNQP. The whole CDR3 reads CASSFLGDNQPQHF.

This clone was detected many times. Sequencing ends 3 residues short of the CDR3 end; the germline J gene provides the rest. The chain links TRBV29-1 to TRBJ2-7; 7 bases agree with TRBD1. Trimming took 6 bases from V and 2 from J; bases not matched to a gene: 7. The length of the CDR3 is 13 residues. Germline loops: CDR1 SQVTM, CDR2 ANQGSEA. The DNA read from the CDR3 is TGCAGCGTGACCGGGACAGTAACCTACGAG. Translating it yields CSVTGTVTYE. The entire CDR3 reads CSVTGTVTYEQYF.

This clone occurred many times. Sequencing ends 3 residues short of the CDR3 end; the germline J gene provides the rest. This chain links TRBV10-3 with TRBJ2-1; D remains unclear. V shed 2 bases and J shed 9 bases, with 5 bases lying between them. CDR1 is ENHRY and CDR2 is SYGVKD in the germline V gene. The CDR3 is 11 amino acids. CDR3 DNA (partial): TGTGCCATCAGTGAGATCTCTGAG. This sequence encodes CAISEISE. The CDR3 in its entirety is CAISEISEQFF.

The part of the CDR3 DNA that was read is TGTGCCAGCATCCCCGTAGCGGGGGGGCCGGGTGAG. The encoded protein is CASIPVAGGPGE. The entire CDR3 protein is CASIPVAGGPGEQFF. V is TRBV7-2 and J is TRBJ2-1, with 11 bases lining up with TRBD2. The read comes to an end 3 residues before the CDR3 does, leaving the germline J gene to fill in the end. Germline assignment: CDR1 SGHTA and CDR2 FQGNSA. The CDR3 is 15 residues long. V lost 7 bases and J lost 9; bases outside the gene matches: 11.

Only a few counts were recorded for this clone. The CDR3 goes on 3 residues after the read ends, and that part is filled in from the germline J gene. This chain joins TRBV5-1 and TRBJ1-5; 11 bases align to TRBD1. The germline V gene encodes CDR1 SGHRS and CDR2 YFSETQ. The CDR3 is made up of 15 amino acids. The V segment lost 3 bases and the J segment 7 bases; nucleotides outside the gene matches: 6. CDR3 loop: CASSWTGGGEQPQHF. The CDR3 DNA, read in part, is TGCGCCAGCAGCTGGACAGGGGGCGGGGAACAGCCC.

This clone was detected many times. Partial CDR3 DNA: TGCAGTGCTACCAAGGACAGGGCTGGTGGC. Encoded protein: CSATKDRAGG. In full, the CDR3 is CSATKDRAGGYTF. The chain employs TRBV20-1 and TRBJ1-2; TRBD1 agrees at 8 bases. The read finishes 3 residues shy of the CDR3 end, and the germline J gene is used to complete it. The CDR3 is 13 amino acids. Germline values: CDR1 DFQATT, CDR2 SNEGSKA (reference sequence). V lost 4 bases and J lost 7; bases outside the gene matches: 8.

This clone was detected a few times. The read terminates 3 residues before the CDR3 end, so the remaining end is supplied by the germline J gene. The chain links TRBV7-9 to TRBJ1-2; unclear D gene. The CDR3 spans 15 residues. V was pared by 1 base and J by 0 bases, with 9 bases between. Germline lookup yields CDR1 SEHNR and CDR2 FQNEAQ (reference sequence). The CDR3 sequence is CASSLGAGSNYGYTF. Partial CDR3 DNA: TGTGCCAGCAGCTTAGGGGCCGGTTCTAACTATGGC. The full variable domain, in which reference TRBV7-9 and TRBJ1-2 provide the parts outside the CDR3, is DTGVSQNPRHKITKRGQNVTFRCDPISEHNRLYWYRQTLGQGPEFLTYFQNEAQLEKSRLLSDRFSAERPKGSFSTLEIQRTEQGDSAMYLCASSLGAGSNYGYTFGSGTRLTVV.

This clone appeared many times. The CDR3 end is not reached by the read, which stops 3 residues before it; the germline J gene fills it in. The chain has TRBV2 and TRBJ2-2; the D is unclear. The CDR3 loop spans 14 amino acids. Germline CDR1 and CDR2: SNHLY and FYNNEI. V lost 6 bases and J 1 base, leaving 9 bases between the germline ends. The CDR3 loop reads CASSQAGNTGELFF. CDR3 bases read: TGTGCCAGCAGCCAGGCCGGGAACACCGGGGAG. Full variable domain (missing parts from reference TRBV2 and TRBJ2-2): EPEVTQTPSHQVTQMGQEVILRCVPISNHLYFYWYRQILGQKVEFLVSFYNNEISEKSEIFDDQFSVERPDGSNFTLKIRSTKLEDSAMYFCASSQAGNTGELFFGEGSRLTVL.

As concerns this clone: The junction departs from the called germline gene at one end, perhaps through a read error. Coverage ceases 3 residues before the CDR3 finishes, and the germline J gene fills in the end. The chain links TRBV5-6 to TRBJ2-7; the D gene is possibly TRBD1 (5 bases). The V gene's germline CDR1 is SGHDT and CDR2 YYEEEE. There are 15 residues in the CDR3. CDR3 amino acids: CAGRAGRNFSYEQYF. The part of the CDR3 DNA that was read is TGTGCCGGCAGGGCAGGGCGCAATTTCTCCTACGAG.

This clone was seen a few times. The read gets to within 3 residues of the CDR3 end, and the germline J gene fills in the rest. V gene TRBV6-2 or TRBV6-3 combines with J gene TRBJ2-7, with D perhaps TRBD2 (7 bases). Trimming left V 4 bases short and J 5 bases short, with 18 bases between. There are 15 residues in the CDR3. Germline values: CDR1 MNHEY, CDR2 SVGEGT. This CDR3 reads CASSFSWRGPDEQYF. CDR3 DNA (partial): TGTGCCAGCAGTTTTTCCTGGCGGGGGCCCGACGAG.

This clone turned up a few times. The sequenced fragment ends 3 residues before the CDR3 boundary, so the rest is inferred from the germline J gene. The chain is built from TRBV20-1 and TRBJ2-5; D possibly uses TRBD1 or TRBD2 (5 bases each). Looked up from germline, CDR1 is DFQATT and CDR2 is SNEGSKA (reference sequence). V was pared by 2 bases and J by 4 bases, with 14 bases between. This CDR3 comprises 14 residues. Partial CDR3 DNA: TGCAGTGCTAGAAGAGGGCAGGGCGGAGAGACC. As protein: CSARRGQGGET. The full CDR3 sequence reads CSARRGQGGETQYF.

This clone was observed at least ten times. The CDR3 is cut off 3 residues early in the read; its end comes from the germline J gene. V gene TRBV30 combines with J gene TRBJ2-7; 8 bases fit TRBD1. Germline CDR1 is GTSNPN and CDR2 is SVGIG (reference sequence). This CDR3 region has 15 residues. With V trimmed by 2 bases and J by 4 bases, 10 bases remained unmatched. The CDR3 spells CAWSSGRTGRYEQYF. Partial CDR3 DNA: TGTGCCTGGAGTTCGGGGAGGACAGGGAGGTACGAG.

This clone was seen ten or more times. This CDR3 reads CASSTTGGPYGYTF. CDR3 DNA, as far as it was read: TGTGCCAGTAGTACCACAGGGGGTCCCTATGGC. The chain couples TRBV19 to TRBJ1-2; 8 bases line up with TRBD1. The CDR3 goes on 3 residues after the read ends, and that part is filled in from the germline J gene. Germline V CDR1 and CDR2: LNHDA, SQIVND (reference sequence). The trim removed 4 bases at V and 4 bases at J, leaving 5 bases unmatched. This CDR3 is 14 amino acids long.

Of note for this clone: At one boundary the junction diverges from the germline segment, which might be a read error. The read finishes 3 residues shy of the CDR3 end, and the germline J gene is used to complete it. The sample holds other DNA sequences that translate to the same CDR3. The chain has TRBV6-1 and TRBJ1-3; unclear D gene. Germline V gene lookup returns CDR1 MNHNS and CDR2 SASEGT. There are 17 residues in the CDR3. CDR3 in amino acids: CASSEGRVGVSGNTIYF. The covered CDR3 bases are TGTGCCAGCAGTGAAGGCCGGGTCGGGGTTTCTGGAAACACA.